The rows below give T cell receptor beta chains drawn from one sample of a study of T-cell reconstitution after alpha-beta-depleted transplantation in children. TCRdb re-called the PCR reads through MiXCR, storing one row per CDR3 protein. In the table there are fewer than 450,000 distinct CDR3 sequences, 15% to 20% of which are singletons. The specimen was PBMCs, mostly from graft donor cells, collected 360 days after TCRalphabeta/CD19-depleted stem cell transplant. Receptor source: a male patient aged 2-15 years who had a stem cell transplant for acute lymphoblastic leukemia, so the T cells may come from the graft donor. Both conserved end residues are part of each CDR3. D genes are given only for firm matches. Not all rows give a size; the values are once, few, many and, for expanded clones, a class.

TRBV9	few	TRBJ2-1	TRBD2	TGTGCCAGCAGCGTAGGGGAGCGGGGGAAATACAATGAGCAGTTCTTC	CASSVGERGKYNEQFF
TRBV7-8	few	TRBJ1-1	-	TGTGCCAGCAGCTTAACAGGGACACCGAACACTGAAGCTTTCTTT	CASSLTGTPNTEAFF
TRBV29-1	few	TRBJ2-1	TRBD1	TGCAGCGTTGCGGCCGGGACAGGGGCTTACAATGAGCAGTTCTTC	CSVAAGTGAYNEQFF
TRBV7-9	-	TRBJ2-1	TRBD1	TGTGCCAGCAGCCCGAGGACAGGGGTAAACAATGAGCAGTTCTTC	CASSPRTGVNNEQFF
TRBV9	-	TRBJ2-5	TRBD2	TGTGCCAGCAGCGTAGATGCGACGGGAGGAGAGACCCAGTACTTC	CASSVDATGGETQYF
TRBV28	few	TRBJ2-7	TRBD2	TGTGCCAGCAGTTTTCGAGCGGGAGGGATCCCCTACGAGCAGTACTTC	CASSFRAGGIPYEQYF
TRBV4-2	few	TRBJ1-1	-	TGTGCCAGCAGCCAACCACTTAGGGACACTGAAGCTTTCTTT	CASSQPLRDTEAFF
TRBV7-9	-	TRBJ1-3	-	TGTGCCAGCAGCTTAACCCCTCCAGAAGACACCATATATTTT	CASSLTPPEDTIYF
TRBV3-1	-	TRBJ1-3	-	TGTGCCAGCAGCCCGACCGGGACAATAGGAAACACCATATATTTT	CASSPTGTIGNTIYF
TRBV7-9	-	TRBJ2-3	-	TGTGCCAGCGGGGTCCTCGGCACAGATACGCAGTATTTT	CASGVLGTDTQYF
TRBV20-1	-	TRBJ2-7	-	TGCAGTGCTAGATCCTCGGACTCAGAGCAGTACTTC	CSARSSDSEQYF
TRBV9	-	TRBJ2-7	TRBD1	TGTGCCAGCAGCGTCGGGACAGGGGCGGCCTACGAGCAGTACTTC	CASSVGTGAAYEQYF
TRBV28	-	TRBJ1-5	-	TGTGCCAGCAGCGGACAGTCCAGCAATCAGCCCCAGCATTTT	CASSGQSSNQPQHF
TRBV9	few	TRBJ2-1	TRBD2	TGTGCCAGCAGCGCAGCTAGTGAACTAGCGGTAAATGAGCAGTTCTTC	CASSAASELAVNEQFF
TRBV7-2	-	TRBJ1-5	TRBD1	TGTGCCAGCAGCTTGGTAGGGGGCCAAATGGGTCAGCCCCAGCATTTT	CASSLVGGQMGQPQHF
TRBV28	-	TRBJ1-6	-	TGTGCCAGCAGTTCCGCCCCCCCCAGGGGAACTTCACCCCTCCACTTT	CASSSAPPRGTSPLHF
TRBV5-1	-	TRBJ2-1	-	TGCGCCAGCAGCTTGCCCCTAGACAATTACAATGAGCAGTTCTTC	CASSLPLDNYNEQFF
TRBV9	few	TRBJ2-1	-	TGTGCCAGCAGCGTAGCTCTCCAGGGGTGGGGGAGTGAGCAGTTCTTC	CASSVALQGWGSEQFF
TRBV20-1	few	TRBJ2-3	TRBD1	TGCAGTGCTAGAGCGACAGGGCGGCGCACAGATACGCAGTATTTT	CSARATGRRTDTQYF
TRBV7-3	few	TRBJ2-1	TRBD2	TGTGCCAGCAGCTTAACAGGGGCGGGAGTTTCTGGCAATGAGCAGTTCTTC	CASSLTGAGVSGNEQFF
TRBV12-3/TRBV12-4	once	TRBJ2-3	-	TGTGCCAGCAGTTTCATCCAGGGGTTGAGCACAGATACGCAGTATTTT	CASSFIQGLSTDTQYF
TRBV30	-	TRBJ2-1	-	TGTGCCTGGAGTGATTCCTACAATGAGCAGTTCTTC	CAWSDSYNEQFF
TRBV12-3/TRBV12-4	-	TRBJ2-1	-	TGTGCCAGCAGTTTAGCGCTTGGACAGAAGAATGAGCAGTTCTTC	CASSLALGQKNEQFF
TRBV4-1	-	TRBJ1-6	-	TGCGCCAGCAGCCAAGATCTTGCACGTTATAATTCACCCCTCCACTTT	CASSQDLARYNSPLHF
TRBV25-1	few	TRBJ1-1	-	TGTGCCAGCAGTCTTGTACAGGGTGAAGCTTTCTTT	CASSLVQGEAFF
TRBV28	many	TRBJ2-1	TRBD2	TGTGCCATCAGCGGGGTAGGCAATGAGCAGTTCTTC	CAISGVGNEQFF
TRBV7-9	-	TRBJ2-2	TRBD2	TGTGCCAGCAGCTTCCCACTAGCGGGACTAGCCACCGGGGAGCTGTTTTTT	CASSFPLAGLATGELFF
TRBV12-3/TRBV12-4	-	TRBJ2-2	-	TGTGCCAGCAGTTTCAGCAGGGGATGGACCGGGGAGCTGTTTTTT	CASSFSRGWTGELFF
TRBV9	-	TRBJ2-1	TRBD2	TGTGCCAGCAGCGTAGCTCCCAGACTAGCAATGGGGAATGAGCAGTTCTTC	CASSVAPRLAMGNEQFF
TRBV7-9	-	TRBJ2-3	TRBD2	TGTGCCAGCAGCTTAGAGACCGGGAGGGCGTTCACAGATACGCAGTATTTT	CASSLETGRAFTDTQYF
TRBV29-1	-	TRBJ2-3	-	TGCAGCGTTCCAAGCGGGCTCGCATCAGATACGCAGTATTTT	CSVPSGLASDTQYF
TRBV9	-	TRBJ2-7	TRBD1	TGTGCCAGCAGCGTTGCGACAGGGGTATTCTACGAGCAGTACTTC	CASSVATGVFYEQYF
TRBV4-3	-	TRBJ2-7	TRBD2	TGCGCCAGCAGCCAAGTGGGGGGAGCGGGATATGAGCAGTACTTC	CASSQVGGAGYEQYF
TRBV10-3	many	TRBJ2-3	-	TGTGCCATCAGTGAGAGGGGTACCCTCACAGATACGCAGTATTTT	CAISERGTLTDTQYF
TRBV29-1	-	TRBJ2-2	-	TGCAGCGTCTCAGGGGACACCGGGGAGCTGTTTTTT	CSVSGDTGELFF
TRBV20-1	-	TRBJ2-1	TRBD2	TGCAGTGCTAGAGTAGCGGGAGGTTACAATGAGCAGTTCTTC	CSARVAGGYNEQFF
TRBV12-3/TRBV12-4	few	TRBJ1-5	-	TGTGCCAGCAGTTACCAACCCAGGGTACAGCCCCAGCATTTT	CASSYQPRVQPQHF
TRBV29-1	-	TRBJ1-2	-	TGCAGCGTTCGGCAGGGCTATGGCTACACCTTC	CSVRQGYGYTF
TRBV4-1	-	TRBJ2-7	TRBD1	TGCGCCAGCAGCCCAATCCGGGACAGTTACGAGCAGTACTTC	CASSPIRDSYEQYF
TRBV24-1	few	TRBJ2-3	-	TGTGCCACCAGTGATTTGGGTCAACAGGGATCAGATACGCAGTATTTT	CATSDLGQQGSDTQYF
TRBV29-1	-	TRBJ2-6	-	TGCAGCGTTGAACATCCTTTTGGGGCCAACGTCCTGACTTTC	CSVEHPFGANVLTF
TRBV4-3	-	TRBJ1-6	TRBD1	TGCGCCAGCAGCCGAACGAGCGGCGACAGGGGGTATTCACCCCTCCACTTT	CASSRTSGDRGYSPLHF
TRBV5-1	few	TRBJ1-2	TRBD1	TGCGCCAGCACGGAGACAGGGACTAACTATGGCTACACCTTC	CASTETGTNYGYTF
TRBV2	few	TRBJ2-1	TRBD2	TGTGCCAGCAGTGCGGCTAGCGGCTCCTACAATGAGCAGTTCTTC	CASSAASGSYNEQFF
TRBV12-3/TRBV12-4	-	TRBJ2-1	-	TGTGCCAGCAGTCGTCTTGAGGGTGAGCAGTTCTTC	CASSRLEGEQFF
TRBV3-1	-	TRBJ2-5	TRBD1	TGTGCCAGCAGCCAAGTCACCACAGGGGGCGAGGAGACCCAGTACTTC	CASSQVTTGGEETQYF
TRBV28	few	TRBJ2-7	-	TGTGCCAGCAGTTTAGCCTCTCCAAACTACGAGCAGTACTTC	CASSLASPNYEQYF
TRBV2	few	TRBJ1-5	TRBD1	TGTGCCAGCAGGGTCGGACAGGCTAGCAATCAGCCCCAGCATTTT	CASRVGQASNQPQHF
TRBV12-3/TRBV12-4	many	TRBJ2-1	TRBD1	TGTGCCAGCAGCCTCGCAGGGGGCCGCTACAATGAGCAGTTCTTC	CASSLAGGRYNEQFF
TRBV20-1	-	TRBJ2-5	-	TGCAGTGCTAGAGACGATATCCAAGAGACCCAGTACTTC	CSARDDIQETQYF
TRBV4-2	-	TRBJ2-1	-	TGTGCCAGCAGCCAAGAGAGGCGAGGCTCCTACAATGAGCAGTTCTTC	CASSQERRGSYNEQFF